This is a list of T cell receptor beta chains from one sample in a study of graft-versus-host responses after intestinal transplantation. TCRdb's copy holds only in-frame clones and misses some; the assay was immunoSEQ multiplex PCR. This table holds approximately 100,000 clones, more than 75% found once. The sequenced sample was PBMCs, obtained 255 days after intestinal transplant. The receptors were gathered from a human patient who received an intestinal transplant, so some T cells may come from the graft donor. Each CDR3 is given with its conserved first and last residue. Each record gives: clone size, J gene, V gene, D gene, CDR3 protein, CDR3 DNA. D genes are given only for firm matches. Clone size, where shown, is once, few, many, or a class for clones that have expanded.

>NA|TRBJ2-3|TRBV5-1|TRBD1
CASSLLPTGAFTDTQYF
TGCGCCAGCAGCCTACTTCCGACAGGGGCCTTCACAGATACGCAGTATTTT
>NA|TRBJ2-1|TRBV27|NA
CASSLGGNEQFF
TGTGCCAGCAGTTTAGGGGGGAATGAGCAGTTCTTC
>NA|TRBJ2-7|TRBV5-8|NA
CASENSGVSYEQYF
TGTGCCAGCGAGAATAGCGGAGTCTCCTACGAGCAGTACTTC
>once|TRBJ2-3|TRBV5-4|NA
CASSLPGSRGTDTQYF
TGTGCCAGCAGCTTGCCTGGATCGAGGGGCACAGATACGCAGTATTTT
>NA|TRBJ1-2|TRBV6-1|NA
CASSDANYGYTF
TGTGCCAGCAGTGACGCTAACTATGGCTACACCTTC
>NA|TRBJ1-2|TRBV29-1|TRBD1
CSVDGTGAINPYGYTF
TGCAGCGTGGATGGGACAGGGGCTATTAATCCCTATGGCTACACCTTC
>few|TRBJ2-1|TRBV29-1|TRBD2
CSVAPGSRGDEQFF
TGCAGCGTGGCTCCGGGGTCTCGGGGGGATGAGCAGTTCTTC
>few|TRBJ1-4|TRBV7-2|NA
CASSRKGREKLFF
TGTGCCAGCAGCCGAAAGGGACGGGAAAAACTGTTTTTT
>NA|TRBJ2-1|TRBV7-2|TRBD2
CASSLGLAGDEQFF
TGTGCCAGCAGCCTGGGACTAGCGGGGGATGAGCAGTTCTTC
>NA|TRBJ1-1|TRBV7-7|TRBD1
CASSLTGGTEAFF
TGTGCTAGCAGCCTGACAGGGGGCACTGAAGCTTTCTTT
>NA|TRBJ1-2|TRBV7-8|TRBD1
CASSQPGQGHGYTF
TGTGCCAGCAGCCAGCCGGGACAGGGGCATGGCTACACCTTC
>NA|TRBJ2-1|TRBV28|NA
CASSLLYNEQFF
TGTGCCAGCAGTTTACTATACAATGAGCAGTTCTTC
>NA|TRBJ1-5|TRBV7-9|NA
CASSLDTDLNQPQHF
TGTGCCAGCAGCTTAGATACAGACCTTAATCAGCCCCAGCATTTT
>NA|TRBJ2-5|TRBV7-2|NA
CASSIRDGAETQYF
TGTGCCAGCAGCATCCGGGACGGGGCGGAGACCCAGTACTTC
>NA|TRBJ2-1|TRBV5-6|NA
CASSLLDNEQFF
TGTGCCAGCAGCTTGCTGGACAATGAGCAGTTCTTC
>NA|TRBJ2-7|TRBV10-1|NA
CASSEGPYEQYF
TGCGCCAGCAGTGAAGGACCCTACGAGCAGTACTTC
>once|TRBJ2-7|TRBV7-3|TRBD2
CASSLGPAGAYEQYF
TGTGCCAGCAGCTTAGGTCCAGCGGGGGCCTACGAGCAGTACTTC
>NA|TRBJ2-1|TRBV4-1|NA
CASSHGQVNEQFF
TGCGCCAGCAGCCACGGACAAGTCAATGAGCAGTTCTTC
>NA|TRBJ1-1|TRBV4-1|NA
CASSQDGQGGTEAFF
TGCGCCAGCAGCCAAGATGGGCAGGGTGGCACTGAAGCTTTCTTT
>NA|TRBJ1-3|TRBV13|NA
CASSLIRNTIYF
TGTGCCAGCAGCTTGATCAGAAACACCATATATTTT
>NA|TRBJ2-2|TRBV10-1|NA
CASSESNRPNTGELFF
TGCGCCAGCAGTGAGTCGAACCGACCGAACACCGGGGAGCTGTTTTTT
>once|TRBJ2-5|TRBV11-3|NA
CASSLTAGAGARETQYF
TGTGCCAGCAGCCTCACGGCAGGGGCGGGAGCTCGGGAGACCCAGTACTTC
>NA|TRBJ1-4|TRBV16|NA
CASIGGDEKLFF
TGTGCCAGCATCGGGGGAGATGAAAAACTGTTTTTT
>NA|TRBJ1-3|TRBV27|NA
CASSFLGGNTIYF
TGTGCCAGCAGTTTTCTAGGGGGAAACACCATATATTTT
>NA|TRBJ2-2|TRBV27|TRBD1
CASRPRQGSTGELFF
TGTGCCAGCCGCCCCAGACAGGGTTCCACCGGGGAGCTGTTTTTT
>once|TRBJ1-2|TRBV10-1|NA
CASTQGSVANYGYTF
TGCGCCAGCACGCAGGGGAGTGTAGCTAACTATGGCTACACCTTC
>NA|TRBJ2-6|TRBV7-9|NA
CASSQSSGANVLTF
TGTGCCAGCAGTCAGAGCTCTGGGGCCAACGTCCTGACTTTC
>NA|TRBJ1-5|TRBV6-1|NA
CASSEVGGNQPQHF
TGTGCCAGCAGTGAAGTTGGAGGCAATCAGCCCCAGCATTTT
>NA|TRBJ1-2|TRBV19|NA
CASSIDLDRGNGYTF
TGTGCCAGTAGTATAGATCTGGACAGAGGGAATGGCTACACCTTC
>NA|TRBJ2-1|TRBV7-9|TRBD2
CASSFAGGTYEQFF
TGTGCCAGCAGCTTTGCGGGGGGGACTTATGAGCAGTTCTTC
>NA|TRBJ2-2|TRBV4-1|NA
CASSRQGGGDTGELFF
TGCGCCAGCAGCCGGCAGGGCGGGGGCGACACCGGGGAGCTGTTTTTT
>NA|TRBJ2-7|TRBV30|TRBD1
CAWSVRSGGEQYF
TGTGCCTGGAGTGTAAGGTCAGGGGGCGAGCAGTACTTC
>NA|TRBJ1-2|TRBV11-2|TRBD1
CASSLDRGGDGYTF
TGTGCCAGCAGCTTGGACAGGGGCGGAGATGGCTACACCTTC
>NA|TRBJ1-6|TRBV4-1|NA
CASSRTSVLQGSPLHF
TGCGCCAGCAGCCGAACGTCCGTCCTTCAAGGTTCACCCCTCCACTTT
>NA|TRBJ2-2|TRBV7-9|NA
CASSLRAGELFF
TGTGCCAGCAGCTTAAGAGCCGGGGAGCTGTTTTTT
>NA|TRBJ2-1|TRBV5-5|NA
CASSLLSRNEQFF
TGTGCCAGCAGCTTGTTGTCCCGCAATGAGCAGTTCTTC
>once|TRBJ2-7|TRBV6-1|TRBD2
CASLGLAGSYEQYF
TGTGCCAGTTTGGGACTAGCGGGTTCCTACGAGCAGTACTTC
>NA|TRBJ1-4|TRBV18|NA
CASQRTGNNEKLFF
TGTGCCAGCCAAAGAACCGGGAATAATGAAAAACTGTTTTTT
>NA|TRBJ2-4|TRBV9|NA
CASSAGVLGNIQYF
TGTGCCAGCAGCGCAGGGGTTTTGGGAAACATTCAGTACTTC
>few|TRBJ2-2|TRBV28|TRBD2
CASSLAWLAGDGELFF
TGTGCCAGCAGTTTAGCGTGGCTAGCGGGGGACGGGGAGCTGTTTTTT
>NA|TRBJ2-7|TRBV5-1|NA
CASSLNRNYEQYF
TGCGCCAGCAGCTTGAACAGAAACTACGAGCAGTACTTC
>few|TRBJ2-5|TRBV19|NA
CASSPWPRLAEETQYF
TGTGCCAGTAGCCCATGGCCCCGCCTGGCGGAAGAGACCCAGTACTTC
>NA|TRBJ1-1|TRBV2|NA
CARTSRVMNTEAFF
TGTGCCAGAACGAGCAGGGTAATGAACACTGAAGCTTTCTTT
>NA|TRBJ1-2|TRBV15|TRBD1
CATSRAHQGAHGYTF
TGTGCCACCAGCAGAGCTCATCAGGGGGCACATGGCTACACCTTC
>once|TRBJ2-2|TRBV27|NA
CASSSPLTGELFF
TGTGCCAGCAGTTCCCCTCTTACCGGGGAGCTGTTTTTT
>once|TRBJ2-3|TRBV2|NA
CASSSGPGPQYF
TGTGCCAGCAGCTCAGGGCCCGGGCCGCAGTATTTT
>NA|TRBJ1-1|TRBV4-1|TRBD1
CASSPEGPGQGYRTEAFF
TGCGCCAGCAGCCCCGAGGGCCCGGGACAGGGGTATCGGACTGAAGCTTTCTTT
>NA|TRBJ2-4|TRBV7-9|TRBD1
CASSLDGTGAKLAKNIQYF
TGTGCCAGCAGCTTAGACGGGACAGGGGCGAAGCTAGCCAAAAACATTCAGTACTTC